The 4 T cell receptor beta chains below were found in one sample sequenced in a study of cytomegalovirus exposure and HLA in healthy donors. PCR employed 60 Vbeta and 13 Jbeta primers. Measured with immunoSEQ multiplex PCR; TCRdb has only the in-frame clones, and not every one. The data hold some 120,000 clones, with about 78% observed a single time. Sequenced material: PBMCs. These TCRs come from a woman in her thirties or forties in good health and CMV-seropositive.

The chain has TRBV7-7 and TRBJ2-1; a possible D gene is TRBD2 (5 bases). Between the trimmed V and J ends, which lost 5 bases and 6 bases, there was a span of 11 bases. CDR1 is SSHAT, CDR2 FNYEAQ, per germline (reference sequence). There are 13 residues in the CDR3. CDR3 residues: CASSITGFNEQFF. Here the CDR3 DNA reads TGTGCCAGCAGCATCACGGGGTTCAATGAGCAGTTCTTC.

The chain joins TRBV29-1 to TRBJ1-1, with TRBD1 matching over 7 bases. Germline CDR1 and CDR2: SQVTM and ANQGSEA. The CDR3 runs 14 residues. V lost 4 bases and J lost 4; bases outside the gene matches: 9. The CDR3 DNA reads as TGCAGCGTTGGCTCCACGACAGGGTCCACTGAAGCTTTCTTT. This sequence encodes CSVGSTTGSTEAFF.

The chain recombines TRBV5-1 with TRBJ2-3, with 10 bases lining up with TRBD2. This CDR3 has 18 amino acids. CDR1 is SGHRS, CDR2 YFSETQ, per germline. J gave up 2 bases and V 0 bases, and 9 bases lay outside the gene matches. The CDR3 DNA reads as TGCGCCAGCAGCTTGGAGGGTTCTAGCGGGGGATTCACAGATACGCAGTATTTT. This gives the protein CASSLEGSSGGFTDTQYF. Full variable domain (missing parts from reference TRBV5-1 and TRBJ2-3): KAGVTQTPRYLIKTRGQQVTLSCSPISGHRSVSWYQQTPGQGLQFLFEYFSETQRNKGNFPGRFSGRQFSNSRSEMNVSTLELGDSALYLCASSLEGSSGGFTDTQYFGPGTRLTVL.

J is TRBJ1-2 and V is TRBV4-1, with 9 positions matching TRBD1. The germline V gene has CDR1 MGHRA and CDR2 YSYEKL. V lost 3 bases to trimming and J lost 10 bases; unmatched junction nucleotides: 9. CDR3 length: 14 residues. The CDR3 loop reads CASSHLAGTGTYTF. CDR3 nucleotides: TGCGCCAGCAGCCACCTCGCCGGGACAGGGACCTACACCTTC.